This T cell receptor beta chain appears in the sequencing data of a study of CD8 T cells in ankylosing spondylitis. Whole-study results and caveats: Characteristic of ankylosing spondylitis blood, it appeared, was a TCR beta motif comprising about eight highly homologous variants. Researchers report that disease-linked clones proved CD8+ and relatively rare in peripheral blood.

Each CDR3 protein is one row after TCRdb ran MiXCR on the 5' RACE reads. The repertoire consists of more than 250,000 distinct CDR3 sequences, with about 9.9% occurring once and the leading ten covering roughly 9.2%. This clonotype occurred many times. The antigen remains unidentified. The receptor was derived from a female donor with ankylosing spondylitis or in good health (not recorded which). Input material: blood, either unsorted or a sorted T cell fraction (not recorded which).

CDR3 sequence (DNA): TGCAGTGCTAGAGATAGATCCCACCCGTTTTTT. It yields the protein CSARDRSHPFF. V gene TRBV20-1 combines with J gene TRBJ1-4, with D uncertain. V was trimmed by 0 bases and J by 16 bases, leaving 12 bases between them. The CDR3 sequence is 11 residues long. CDR1 is DFQATT, CDR2 SNEGSKA, per germline (reference sequence).